The 14 T cell receptor beta chains below come from one sample, sequenced in a study of blood T cell repertoires in COVID-19. The assay was immunoSEQ multiplex PCR, and TCRdb's table has in-frame clones only and misses some. Here the sample spans 150,000 or so clones, around 80% being singletons. Sequenced material: PBMCs or T cells enriched from blood (not recorded which). These receptors were taken from a woman aged 45 to 65 who had recovered from COVID-19.

The chain couples TRBV19 to TRBJ1-6; TRBD1 aligns across 7 bases. The CDR3 loop spans 15 amino acids. From germline, CDR1 is LNHDA and CDR2 SQIVND (reference sequence). Unmatched junction bases numbered 10, after V lost 5 bases and J lost 9 bases. The CDR3 region is CASSGRQGGISPLHF. DNA of the CDR3: TGTGCCAGTAGTGGGAGACAGGGTGGCATTTCACCCCTCCACTTT.

The rearrangement uses TRBV6-5 and TRBJ2-7; a possible D gene is TRBD2 (6 bases). There are 13 residues in the CDR3. Germline CDR1 and CDR2: MNHEY and SVGAGI. Trimming took 7 bases from V and 2 from J, leaving 12 bases between them. For the CDR3, the DNA is TGTGCCAGCATAGGCGGGGCCCCCTACGAGCAGTACGTC. This codes for CASIGGAPYEQYV.

This chain uses TRBV10-2 with TRBJ2-7; D might be TRBD2 (6 bases). The CDR3 has 13 residues. Looked up from germline, CDR1 is WSHSY and CDR2 is SAAADI. Trimming removed 4 bases from V and 4 bases from J, with 11 bases in between. The CDR3 reads CASSGSGGYEQYF. The CDR3 nucleotides read TGCGCCAGCAGTGGATCCGGGGGATACGAGCAGTACTTC.

This chain links TRBV24-1 with TRBJ1-5, with D unclear. CDR3 length equals 14 residues. V lost 3 bases to trimming and J lost 1 base, with 6 bases between them. The germline V gene has CDR1 KGHDR and CDR2 SFDVKD. The CDR3 DNA is TGTGCCACCAGTGATGGGCTGAGCAATCAGCCCCAGCATTTT. Its translation is CATSDGLSNQPQHF.

J is TRBJ2-2 and V is TRBV3-1 (or the pseudogene TRBV3-2); 14 positions agree with TRBD2. This CDR3 has 19 amino acids. Germline trimming cut 0 bases from V and 0 bases from J; bases unmatched to any gene: 3. CDR1 and CDR2 from the germline V gene are LGHDT and YNNKEL (reference sequence). The CDR3 loop is CASSQDAGLAGANTGELFF. The CDR3 DNA follows: TGTGCCAGCAGCCAAGATGCGGGACTAGCGGGGGCGAACACCGGGGAGCTGTTTTTT.

The CDR3 region has the DNA TGTGCCAGCAGCCAAGGAGGACAGGGCCAAGAGACCCAGTACTTC. It encodes CASSQGGQGQETQYF. The V and J genes are TRBV14 and TRBJ2-5, with 8 bases lining up with TRBD1. The trim removed 1 base at V and 1 base at J, leaving 2 bases unmatched. This CDR3 is built from 15 residues. Germline CDR1 SGHDN, CDR2 FVKESK.

V and J are TRBV11-2 and TRBJ1-5; 9 bases align to TRBD1. Trimming removed 5 bases from V and 9 bases from J; junction bases left unmatched: 8. CDR1 SGHAT and CDR2 FQNNGV come from the germline V gene. The CDR3 consists of 14 residues. The CDR3 reads CASSPDRGSMPQHF. CDR3 DNA: TGTGCCAGCAGCCCCGACAGGGGGTCTATGCCCCAGCATTTT.

The V and J genes are TRBV12-3 or TRBV12-4 and TRBJ1-1; D is uncertain. The CDR3 runs 11 residues. Trimming cost V 6 bases and J 3 bases, with 5 bases left between them. CDR3: CASSRDTEAFF. For the CDR3, the DNA is TGTGCCAGCAGCCGGGACACTGAAGCTTTCTTT.

CDR3 sequence: CASDRGLPMNTEAFF. The CDR3 DNA is TGTGCCAGCGACAGGGGGCTTCCCATGAACACTGAAGCTTTCTTT. The chain recombines TRBV2 with TRBJ1-1; TRBD1 matches 10 bases. Germline CDR1 SNHLY, CDR2 FYNNEI. The junction had 6 bases not matched to a gene; V was cut back by 8 bases and J by 0 bases. This CDR3 is built from 15 residues.

This CDR3 is CASSLPAGGNTGELFF. The CDR3, as DNA: TGTGCCAGCAGCTTGCCAGCGGGGGGGAACACCGGGGAGCTGTTTTTT. This chain connects TRBV7-6 to TRBJ2-2; 9 bases fit TRBD2. Unmatched junction bases numbered 3, after V lost 3 bases and J lost 1 base. The CDR3 loop spans 16 amino acids. Germline CDR1 and CDR2: SGHVS and FNYEAQ.

This clone was seen only a few times. The V gene is TRBV6-2 or TRBV6-3, the J gene TRBJ2-1; 12 bases agree with TRBD2. The CDR3 is 17 amino acids. CDR1 is MNHEY and CDR2 is SVGEGT in the germline V gene. V was pared by 5 bases and J by 0 bases, with 5 bases of the junction left unmatched. CDR3: CASSHLAGGSSYNEQFF. The CDR3 DNA is TGTGCCAGCAGTCACCTAGCGGGGGGGAGCTCCTACAATGAGCAGTTCTTC.

The chain employs TRBV6-6 and TRBJ2-7; no definite D call. The V gene's germline CDR1 is MNHNY and CDR2 SVGAGI (reference sequence). V was cut by 5 bases and J by 0 bases, with 14 bases left in between. The CDR3 runs to 15 residues. CDR3 region: CASSKDGGSSYEQYV. DNA of the CDR3: TGTGCCAGCAGTAAGGATGGCGGCTCCTCCTACGAGCAGTACGTC.

This clone has a single count. The chain recombines TRBV13 with TRBJ1-2; D remains unclear. V was trimmed by 0 bases and J by 3 bases, leaving 8 bases between them. CDR3 length: 14 residues. CDR1 and CDR2 from the germline V gene are PRHDT and FYEKMQ (reference sequence). The CDR3: CASSLGRGYYGYTF. The CDR3 region has the DNA TGTGCCAGCAGCTTAGGCCGAGGGTACTATGGCTACACCTTC.

This chain links TRBV7-2 with TRBJ1-2, with D possibly being TRBD1 (6 bases). The V gene's germline CDR1 is SGHTA and CDR2 FQGNSA. V was shortened by 5 bases and J by 4 bases, with 17 bases between the two germline ends. This CDR3 region has 15 residues. The CDR3 DNA is TGTGCCAGCAGCGCAGAACAGGGTGGCGGCTATGGCTACACCTTC. Residues: CASSAEQGGGYGYTF. Based on the CDR3 plus reference TRBV7-2 and TRBJ1-2, the full variable domain is GAGVSQSPSNKVTEKGKDVELRCDPISGHTALYWYRQSLGQGLEFLIYFQGNSAPDKSGLPSDRFSAERTGGSVSTLTIQRTQQEDSAVYLCASSAEQGGGYGYTFGSGTRLTVV.